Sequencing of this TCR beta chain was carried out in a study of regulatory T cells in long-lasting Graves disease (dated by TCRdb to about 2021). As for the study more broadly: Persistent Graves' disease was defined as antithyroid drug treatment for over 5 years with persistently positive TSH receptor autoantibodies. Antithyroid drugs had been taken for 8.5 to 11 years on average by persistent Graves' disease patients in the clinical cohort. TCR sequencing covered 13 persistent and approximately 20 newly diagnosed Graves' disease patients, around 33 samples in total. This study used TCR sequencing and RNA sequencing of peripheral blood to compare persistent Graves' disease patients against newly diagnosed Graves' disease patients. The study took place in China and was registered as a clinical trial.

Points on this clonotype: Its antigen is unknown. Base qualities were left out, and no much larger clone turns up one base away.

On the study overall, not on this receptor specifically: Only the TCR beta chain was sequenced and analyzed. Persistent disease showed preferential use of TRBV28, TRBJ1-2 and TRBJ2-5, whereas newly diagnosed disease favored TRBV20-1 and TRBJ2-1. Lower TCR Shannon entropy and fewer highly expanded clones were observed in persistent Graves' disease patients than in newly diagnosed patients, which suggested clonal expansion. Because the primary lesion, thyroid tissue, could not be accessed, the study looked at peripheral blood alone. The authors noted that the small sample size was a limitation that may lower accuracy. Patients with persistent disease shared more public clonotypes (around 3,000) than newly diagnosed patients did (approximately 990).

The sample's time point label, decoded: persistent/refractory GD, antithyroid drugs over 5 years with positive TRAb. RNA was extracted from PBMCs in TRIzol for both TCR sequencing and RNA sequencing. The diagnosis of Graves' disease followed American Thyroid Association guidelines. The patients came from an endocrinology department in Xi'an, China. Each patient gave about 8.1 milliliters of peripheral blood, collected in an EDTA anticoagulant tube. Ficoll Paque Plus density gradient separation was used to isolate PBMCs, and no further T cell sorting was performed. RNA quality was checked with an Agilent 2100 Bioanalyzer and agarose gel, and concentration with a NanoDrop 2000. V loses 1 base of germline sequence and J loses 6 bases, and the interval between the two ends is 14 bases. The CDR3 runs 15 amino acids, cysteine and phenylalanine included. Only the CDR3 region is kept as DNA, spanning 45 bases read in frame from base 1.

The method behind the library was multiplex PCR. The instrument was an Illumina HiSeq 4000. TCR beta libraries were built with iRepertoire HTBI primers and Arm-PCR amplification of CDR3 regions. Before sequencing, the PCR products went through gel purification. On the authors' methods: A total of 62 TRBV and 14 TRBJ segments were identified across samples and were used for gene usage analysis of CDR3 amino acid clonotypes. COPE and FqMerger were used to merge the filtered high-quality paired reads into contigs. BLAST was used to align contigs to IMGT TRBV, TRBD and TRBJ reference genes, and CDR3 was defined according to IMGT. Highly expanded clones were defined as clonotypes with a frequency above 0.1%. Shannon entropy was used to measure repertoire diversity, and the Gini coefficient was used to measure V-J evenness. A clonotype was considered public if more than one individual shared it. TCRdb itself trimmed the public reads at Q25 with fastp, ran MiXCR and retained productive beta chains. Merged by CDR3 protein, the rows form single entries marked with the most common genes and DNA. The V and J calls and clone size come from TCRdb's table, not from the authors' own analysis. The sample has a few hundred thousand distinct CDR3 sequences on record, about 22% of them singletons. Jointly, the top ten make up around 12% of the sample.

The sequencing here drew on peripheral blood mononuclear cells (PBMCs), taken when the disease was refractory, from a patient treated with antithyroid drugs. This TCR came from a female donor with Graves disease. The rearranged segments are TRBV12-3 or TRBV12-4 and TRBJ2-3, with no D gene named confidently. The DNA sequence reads TGTGCCAGCAGTTTAGGTCTGCTTCCTGAGGATACGCAGTATTTT. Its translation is CASSLGLLPEDTQYF.